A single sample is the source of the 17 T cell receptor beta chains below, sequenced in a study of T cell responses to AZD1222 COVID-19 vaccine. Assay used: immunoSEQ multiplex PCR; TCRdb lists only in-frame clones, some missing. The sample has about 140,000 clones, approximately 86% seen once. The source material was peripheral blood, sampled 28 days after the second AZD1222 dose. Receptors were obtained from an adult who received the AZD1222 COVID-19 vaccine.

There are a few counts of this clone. The CDR3 nucleotides are TGTGCCAGCAGTGAATACAGGATATCCTACGAGCAGTACTTC. Its translation: CASSEYRISYEQYF. The chain employs TRBV6-1 and TRBJ2-7; a weak D match, TRBD1 (5 bases). Trimming removed 2 bases from V and 1 base from J, with 9 bases in between. The CDR3 covers 14 residues. The germline CDR1 and CDR2 sequences are MNHNS and SASEGT.

This CDR3 is CAISGGTSGGQETQYF. DNA of the CDR3: TGTGCCATCAGTGGCGGGACTAGCGGGGGGCAAGAGACCCAGTACTTC. The chain joins TRBV10-3 to TRBJ2-5, with 15 nucleotides matching TRBD2. The CDR3 consists of 16 residues. Per germline, CDR1 ENHRY and CDR2 SYGVKD. V was pared by 4 bases and J by 2 bases, with 2 bases of the junction left unmatched.

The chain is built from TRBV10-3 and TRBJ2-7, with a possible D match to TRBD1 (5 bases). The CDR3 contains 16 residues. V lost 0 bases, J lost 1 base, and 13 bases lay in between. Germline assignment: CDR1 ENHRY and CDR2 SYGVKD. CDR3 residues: CAISESAGMISYEQYF. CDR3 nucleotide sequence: TGTGCCATCAGTGAGTCGGCAGGGATGATTTCCTACGAGCAGTACTTC.

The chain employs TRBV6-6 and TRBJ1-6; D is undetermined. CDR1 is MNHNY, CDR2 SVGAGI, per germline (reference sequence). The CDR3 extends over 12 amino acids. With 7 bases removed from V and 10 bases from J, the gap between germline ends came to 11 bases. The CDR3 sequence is CASNGLRSPLHF. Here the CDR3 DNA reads TGTGCCAGCAACGGGCTACGCTCACCCCTCCACTTT.

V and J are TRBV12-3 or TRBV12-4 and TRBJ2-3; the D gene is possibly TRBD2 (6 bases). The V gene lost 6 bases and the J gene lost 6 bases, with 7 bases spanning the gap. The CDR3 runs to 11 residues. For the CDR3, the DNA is TGTGCCAGCAGGGGGAGGGATACGCAGTATTTT. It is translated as CASRGRDTQYF.

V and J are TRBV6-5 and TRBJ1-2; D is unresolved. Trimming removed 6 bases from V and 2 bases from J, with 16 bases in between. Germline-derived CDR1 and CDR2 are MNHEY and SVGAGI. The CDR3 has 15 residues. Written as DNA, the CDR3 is TGTGCCAGCAGGCCCTCGAGAGGAGTAAACTATGGCTACACCTTC. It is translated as CASRPSRGVNYGYTF.

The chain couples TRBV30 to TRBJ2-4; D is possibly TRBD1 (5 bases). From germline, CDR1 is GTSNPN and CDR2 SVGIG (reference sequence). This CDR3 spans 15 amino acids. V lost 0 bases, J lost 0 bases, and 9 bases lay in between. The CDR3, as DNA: TGTGCCTGGAGTGTAACAGGAAAAGCCAAAAACATTCAGTACTTC. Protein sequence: CAWSVTGKAKNIQYF. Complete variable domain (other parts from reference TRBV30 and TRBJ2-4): SQTIHQWPATLVQPVGSPLSLECTVEGTSNPNLYWYRQAAGRGLQLLFYSVGIGQISSEVPQNLSASRPQDRQFILSSKKLLLSDSGFYLCAWSVTGKAKNIQYFGAGTRLSVL.

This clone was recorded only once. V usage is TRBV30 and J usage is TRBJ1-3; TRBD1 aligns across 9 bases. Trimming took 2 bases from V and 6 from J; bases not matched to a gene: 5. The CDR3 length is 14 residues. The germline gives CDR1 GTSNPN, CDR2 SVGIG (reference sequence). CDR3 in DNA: TGTGCCTGGAGTATGGGACAGGGTCAAAACACCATATATTTT. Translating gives CAWSMGQGQNTIYF.

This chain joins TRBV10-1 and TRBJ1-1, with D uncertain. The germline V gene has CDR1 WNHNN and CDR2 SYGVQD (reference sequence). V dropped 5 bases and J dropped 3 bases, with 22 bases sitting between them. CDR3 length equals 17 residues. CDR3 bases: TGCGCCAGCAGTCGGGCCGTTTCTCTAATGGAGGACACTGAAGCTTTCTTT. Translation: CASSRAVSLMEDTEAFF.

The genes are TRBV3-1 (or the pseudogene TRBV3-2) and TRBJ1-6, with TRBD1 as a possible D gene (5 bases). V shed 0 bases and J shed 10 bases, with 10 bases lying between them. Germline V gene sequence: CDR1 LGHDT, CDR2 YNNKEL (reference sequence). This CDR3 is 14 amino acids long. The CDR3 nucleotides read TGTGCCAGCAGCCAAGACAGGGTTTTCTCACCCCTCCACTTT. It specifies CASSQDRVFSPLHF.

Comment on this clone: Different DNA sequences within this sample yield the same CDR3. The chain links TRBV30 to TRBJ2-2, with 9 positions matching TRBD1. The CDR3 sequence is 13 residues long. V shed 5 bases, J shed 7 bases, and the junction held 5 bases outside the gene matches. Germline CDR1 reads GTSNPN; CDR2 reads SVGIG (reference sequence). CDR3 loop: CAWGGQGGGELFF. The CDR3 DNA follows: TGTGCCTGGGGGGGACAGGGTGGCGGGGAGCTGTTTTTT.

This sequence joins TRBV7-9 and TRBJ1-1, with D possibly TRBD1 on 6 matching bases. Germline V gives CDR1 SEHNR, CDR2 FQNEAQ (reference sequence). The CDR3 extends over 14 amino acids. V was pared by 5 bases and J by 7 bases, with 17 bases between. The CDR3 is CASSRARDTGEAFF. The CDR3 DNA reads TGTGCCAGCAGCCGGGCCCGGGACACCGGTGAAGCTTTCTTT.

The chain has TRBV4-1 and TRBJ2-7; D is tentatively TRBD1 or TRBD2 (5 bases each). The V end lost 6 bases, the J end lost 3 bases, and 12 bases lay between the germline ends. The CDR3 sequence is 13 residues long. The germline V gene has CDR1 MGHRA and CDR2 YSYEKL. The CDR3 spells CASSPGTLYEQYF. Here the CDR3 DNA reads TGCGCCAGCAGTCCGGGGACCCTCTACGAGCAGTACTTC.

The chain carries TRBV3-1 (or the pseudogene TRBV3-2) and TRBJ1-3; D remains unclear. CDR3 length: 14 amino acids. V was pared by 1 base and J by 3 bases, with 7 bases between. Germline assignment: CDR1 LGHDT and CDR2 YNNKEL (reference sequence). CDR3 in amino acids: CASSQAQIGNTIYF. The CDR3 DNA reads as TGTGCCAGCAGCCAAGCCCAAATTGGAAACACCATATATTTT.

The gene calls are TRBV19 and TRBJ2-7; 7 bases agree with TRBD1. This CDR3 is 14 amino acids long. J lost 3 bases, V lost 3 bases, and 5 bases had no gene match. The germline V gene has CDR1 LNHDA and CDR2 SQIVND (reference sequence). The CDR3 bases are TGTGCCAGTAGTATCGGACAGGAAAACTACGAGCAGTACTTC. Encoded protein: CASSIGQENYEQYF.

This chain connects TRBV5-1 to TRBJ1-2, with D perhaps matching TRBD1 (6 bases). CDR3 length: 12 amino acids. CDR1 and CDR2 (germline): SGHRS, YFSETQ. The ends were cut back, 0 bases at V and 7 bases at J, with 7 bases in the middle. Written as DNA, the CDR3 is TGCGCCAGCAGCTTGGAGGACAGTGGCTACACCTTC. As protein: CASSLEDSGYTF.

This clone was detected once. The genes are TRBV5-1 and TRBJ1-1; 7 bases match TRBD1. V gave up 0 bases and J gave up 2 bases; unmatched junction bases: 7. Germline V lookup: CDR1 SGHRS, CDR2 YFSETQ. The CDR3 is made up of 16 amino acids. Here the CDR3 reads CASSLEPAGGNTEAFF. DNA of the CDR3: TGCGCCAGCAGCTTGGAGCCCGCAGGGGGAAACACTGAAGCTTTCTTT. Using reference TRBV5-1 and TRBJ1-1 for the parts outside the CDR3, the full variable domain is KAGVTQTPRYLIKTRGQQVTLSCSPISGHRSVSWYQQTPGQGLQFLFEYFSETQRNKGNFPGRFSGRQFSNSRSEMNVSTLELGDSALYLCASSLEPAGGNTEAFFGQGTRLTVV.